This T cell receptor beta chain was observed in a study of cytomegalovirus exposure and HLA in healthy donors. General study points: Some 150 TCR beta chains were listed as cytomegalovirus-associated. As was reported, the classifier diagnosed cytomegalovirus status with high specificity and sensitivity. As a later analysis showed, a missense DCLRE1C variant was linked to trimming of TCR beta V- and J-genes.

PCR employed 60 Vbeta and 13 Jbeta primers. The protocol was immunoSEQ multiplex PCR, while the TCRdb copy is restricted to in-frame clones and leaves out a portion. The sample carries around 180,000 clones, 70% to 90% recorded once. The ends were cut back, 3 bases at V and 0 bases at J, with 26 bases in the middle. The CDR3 spans 20 residues. CDR1 and CDR2 from the germline V gene are SGDLS and YYNGEE. About this clone: The antigen remains undetermined.

Sequencing was carried out using PBMCs. The rearrangement joins TRBV9 to TRBJ2-3; a possible D gene is TRBD1 (6 bases). The receptor was isolated from a woman aged 18-30 years in good health and CMV-seronegative. The CDR3 bases are TGTGCCAGCAGCGCAGGGGAAGTCGGGGAAGGCCCGACTAGCACAGATACGCAGTATTTT. Residues: CASSAGEVGEGPTSTDTQYF. The full variable domain, its missing parts supplied by reference TRBV9 and TRBJ2-3, is DSGVTQTPKHLITATGQRVTLRCSPRSGDLSVYWYQQSLDQGLQFLIQYYNGEERAKGNILERFSAQQFPDLHSELNLSSLELGDSALYFCASSAGEVGEGPTSTDTQYFGPGTRLTVL.